A single TCR beta chain is shown here with its context. This specimen belongs to a study of blood T cell repertoires in COVID-19. Study context: PBMCs, B-cell-depleted T cells, or T cells provided the cDNA or gDNA that made up the material.

Only in-frame clones appear in the TCRdb table, and some are missing; sequencing was by immunoSEQ multiplex PCR. In the table there are roughly 400,000 clones, more than 85% of which are singletons. Per the germline V gene, CDR1 is SGHTA and CDR2 is FQGTGA. The CDR3 runs to 15 residues. Trimming removed 5 bases at V and 6 bases at J, with 17 bases between. Everyone who took part was roughly 18 to 95 years old, and they came from roughly 25 US areas. Each participant's cohort was designated according to participant-reported clinical history. Each exposed participant met a COVID-19 case in the 2 weeks preceding study entry.

J is TRBJ2-1 and V is TRBV7-3; TRBD1 is a possible D gene (5 bases). The sequencing sample was made of PBMCs or T cells enriched from blood (not recorded which). The clonotype originates from a woman between 35 and 50 years old who had been exposed to COVID-19. Written as DNA, the CDR3 is TGTGCCAGCAGCCCGGGCCTTAGGGGCTCCAATGAGCAGTTCTTC. It codes for CASSPGLRGSNEQFF.